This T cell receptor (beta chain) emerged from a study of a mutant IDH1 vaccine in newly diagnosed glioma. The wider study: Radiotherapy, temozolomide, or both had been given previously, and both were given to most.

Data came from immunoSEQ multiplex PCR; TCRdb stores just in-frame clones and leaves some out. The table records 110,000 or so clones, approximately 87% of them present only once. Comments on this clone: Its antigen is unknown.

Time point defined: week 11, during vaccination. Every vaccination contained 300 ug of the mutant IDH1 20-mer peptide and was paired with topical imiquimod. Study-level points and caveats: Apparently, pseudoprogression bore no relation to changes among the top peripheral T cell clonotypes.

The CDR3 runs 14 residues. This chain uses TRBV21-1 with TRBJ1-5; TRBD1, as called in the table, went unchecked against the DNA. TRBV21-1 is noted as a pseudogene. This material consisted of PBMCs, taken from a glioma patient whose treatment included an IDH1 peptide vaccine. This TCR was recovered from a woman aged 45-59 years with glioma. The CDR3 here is CASSKRTGNQPQHF. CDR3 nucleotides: TGTGCCAGCAGCAAACGGACAGGTAATCAGCCCCAGCATTTT.